This T cell receptor beta chain was profiled in a study of T cell responses to AZD1222 COVID-19 vaccine. Sequencing was performed with immunoSEQ multiplex PCR; in TCRdb, only in-frame clones are kept and a portion is missing. The top ten clones hold 1% of a sample with 170,000 or so clones, over 80% of them seen once. V lost 4 bases, J lost 0 bases, and 13 bases lay in between. Looked up from germline, CDR1 is SEHNR and CDR2 is FQNEAQ (reference sequence). The CDR3 runs to 16 residues. The chain couples TRBV7-9 to TRBJ1-5, with D possibly TRBD1 on 6 matching bases. This TCR was sampled from an adult who received the MenACWY meningococcal vaccine as a control. The sequencing used peripheral blood, collected 28 days after the second dose of the MenACWY control vaccine. The CDR3 DNA is TGTGCCAGCAGCTCCCCCAGGGGTAGTAGCAATCAGCCCCAGCATTTT. It codes for CASSSPRGSSNQPQHF.